The 24 T cell receptor beta chains reported below all come from one sample, sequenced in a study of glioma-infiltrating T cells. Amplification of TCR alpha and beta CDR3 regions from RNA used iRepertoire nested multiplex PCR. TCRdb passed the multiplex PCR reads through MiXCR, listing each CDR3 protein once. The repertoire holds 160,000 or so distinct CDR3 sequences, with around 42% as singletons. Sequenced material: glioma tissue, nonneoplastic brain tissue, or PBMCs (not recorded which). All receptors come from a human donor with low-grade glioma or glioblastoma, undergoing nonglioma brain surgery, or in good health (not recorded which).

Remarks on this clonotype: A much larger clone differs from this one at a single base, so this may be a read error. The V gene is TRBV20-1, the J gene TRBJ2-1, with D unclear. The CDR3 totals 14 residues. V was trimmed by 3 bases and J by 6 bases, leaving 15 bases between them. Germline assignment: CDR1 DFQATT and CDR2 SNEGSKA (reference sequence). CDR3 DNA: TGCAGTGCTAGTAATCCTACTCCGCGCAATGAGCAGTTCTTC. This sequence encodes CSASNPTPRNEQFF.

This clonotype appeared a single time. This could be a read error, since a much larger clone is one nucleotide away. The chain uses TRBV28 and TRBJ2-3, with D perhaps assigned TRBD1 or TRBD2 (5 bases each). Trimming took 11 bases from V and 0 from J, leaving 12 bases between them. The CDR3 loop spans 13 amino acids. The V gene's germline CDR1 is MDHEN and CDR2 SYDVKM. CDR3 sequence: CAHRDVSTDTQYF. As DNA, the CDR3 is TGTGCCCACCGGGACGTAAGCACAGATACGCAGTATTTT.

Worth noting for this clonotype: A read error is possible here, since a much larger clone lies one base away. This chain uses TRBV20-1 with TRBJ2-7; D unresolved. Trimming removed 1 base at V and 3 bases at J, with 10 bases between. CDR1 is DFQATT, CDR2 SNEGSKA, per germline (reference sequence). This CDR3 has 13 amino acids. The CDR3 bases are TGCAGTGCTAGAGGACGGATGGACTACGAGCAGTACTTC. Amino acids: CSARGRMDYEQYF.

As concerns this clonotype: A read error is possible here, since a much larger clone lies one base away. The rearrangement links TRBV7-2 to TRBJ2-1, with 7 bases fitting TRBD2. The CDR3 runs 18 residues. The V gene's germline CDR1 is SGHTA and CDR2 FQGNSA. V lost 4 bases to trimming and J lost 8 bases; unmatched junction nucleotides: 20. CDR3 amino acids: CASSSFTSGTINRHEQFF. In nucleotides, the CDR3 is TGTGCCAGCAGCTCCTTTACCTCCGGGACTATCAATAGGCATGAGCAGTTCTTC.

To note about this clonotype: At one end, the junction sequence differs from germline, possibly due to a read error. The chain carries TRBV7-8 and TRBJ2-6, with a possible D match to TRBD1 (5 bases). CDR3 length equals 18 residues. The V gene's germline CDR1 is SGHVS and CDR2 FQNEAQ. The CDR3 region is CASSLLTDGRSGANVLTF. The CDR3 DNA reads TGTGCCAGCAGTTTATTAACAGACGGACGCTCTGGGGCCAACGTCCTCACTTTC.

To note about this clonotype: This may be a read error, as it is one base from a much larger clone. The J gene is TRBJ1-2, the V gene TRBV4-2, with 7 bases aligning to TRBD1. Germline lookup yields CDR1 LGHNA and CDR2 YNFKEQ. The length of the CDR3 is 12 residues. The CDR3 DNA reads as TGTGCCAGCAGCTTAGGGACAGAAGGCTACGCCTTC. This encodes CASSLGTEGYAF.

In the case of this clonotype: A read error is possible here, since a much larger clone lies one base away. The rearrangement links TRBV15 to TRBJ2-7; D is tentatively TRBD1 or TRBD2 (5 bases each). Germline assignment: CDR1 LNHNV and CDR2 YYDKDF (reference sequence). CDR3 size: 15 residues. Trimming took 4 bases from V and 5 from J, leaving 18 bases between them. CDR3 sequence reads: CATSIDRGKGNEQYF. The CDR3 DNA reads TGTGCCACCAGCATAGATCGGGGAAAGGGGAACGAGCAGTACTTC.

This clonotype was recorded at least ten times. The V gene is TRBV7-2, the J gene TRBJ2-3, with D perhaps TRBD2 (5 bases). The V end lost 6 bases, the J end lost 6 bases, and 10 bases lay between the germline ends. Germline V gene data show CDR1 as SGHTA and CDR2 as FQGNSA. The CDR3 runs to 12 residues. The CDR3 protein is CASSLAFDTQYF. The CDR3 DNA reads as TGTGCCAGCAGTCTAGCATTCGATACGCAGTATTTT.

This clonotype was observed once. The junction and the germline gene differ at one end; a read error may be behind it. The chain recombines TRBV28 with TRBJ2-6; D might be TRBD1 or TRBD2, each matching 6 bases. Germline loops: CDR1 MDHEN, CDR2 SYDVKM. This CDR3 has 15 amino acids. The CDR3 nucleotides are TGTGCCAGCATCTCGGGGGTTTCAGGGGACAACGTCCTGACTTTC. Encoded protein: CASISGVSGDNVLTF. Filled out from reference TRBV28 and TRBJ2-6, the complete variable domain reads DVKVTQSSRYLVKRTGEKVFLECVQDMDHENMFWYRQDPGLGLRLIYFSYDVKMKEKGDIPEGYSVSREKKERFSLILESASTNQTSMYLCASISGVSGDNVLTFGAGSRLTVL.

The table lists this clonotype with many counts. The rearrangement links TRBV20-1 to TRBJ1-3; D may be TRBD1 (5 bases). Trimming took 1 base from V and 6 from J, leaving 10 bases between them. The CDR3 contains 13 residues. The germline V gene encodes CDR1 DFQATT and CDR2 SNEGSKA (reference sequence). The CDR3 spells CSARGGGENTIYF. CDR3 coding DNA: TGCAGTGCTAGAGGGGGCGGGGAAAACACCATATATTTT.

With respect to this clonotype: Possible read error: a much larger clone is one base away. The chain has TRBV15 and TRBJ2-1; 10 bases match TRBD2. The better agreement between TRBJ2-7 and the DNA end casts doubt on the J call. The CDR3 runs 15 residues. Germline-derived CDR1 and CDR2 are LNHNV and YYDKDF (reference sequence). CDR3: CATRTRPSGSYEQYF. CDR3 coding DNA: TGTGCCACCAGGACCCGGCCTAGCGGGAGCTACGAGCAGTACTTC.

This clonotype was recorded at least ten times. The chain combines TRBV20-1 with TRBJ2-3, with a tentative D call TRBD2 (5 bases). V was pared by 0 bases and J by 4 bases, with 20 bases between. The CDR3 has 17 amino acids. Germline CDR1 DFQATT, CDR2 SNEGSKA (reference sequence). DNA of the CDR3: TGCAGTGCTAGAGATCTCGGGGTACCGGGATTCTCAGATACGCAGTATTTT. Translated, it gives CSARDLGVPGFSDTQYF.

This clonotype was counted ten times or more. The chain has TRBV6-1 and TRBJ1-6, with 9 bases fitting TRBD1. The germline V gene encodes CDR1 MNHNS and CDR2 SASEGT. The CDR3 spans 14 residues. The V gene end was trimmed by 7 bases and the J gene end by 10 bases; junction bases not matched to a gene: 8. Here the CDR3 reads CASTTTGGRSPLHF. The CDR3 nucleotides read TGTGCCAGCACAACAACAGGGGGCCGATCACCCCTCCACTTT.

About this clonotype itself: This may be a read error, as it is one base from a much larger clone. The V and J genes are TRBV6-5 and TRBJ2-1; 7 bases match TRBD1. The CDR3 contains 16 residues. Per germline, CDR1 MNHEY and CDR2 SVGAGI. V was clipped by 2 bases and J by 5 bases; unmatched bases: 9. The CDR3 DNA sequence: TGTGCCAGCAGTTACCAGACAGGGCCTGGCAACAATGAGCAGTTCTTC. Encoded protein: CASSYQTGPGNNEQFF.

This clonotype was recorded many times. CDR3 sequence reads: CASSRRTDTQYF. The CDR3 DNA reads TGTGCCAGCAGCCGACGCACAGATACGCAGTATTTT. V usage is TRBV3-1 and J usage is TRBJ2-3; the D is unclear. The V gene lost 4 bases and the J gene lost 1 base, with 3 bases spanning the gap. CDR1 LGHDT and CDR2 YNNKEL come from the germline V gene (reference sequence). The CDR3 has 12 amino acids.

The V and J genes are TRBV12-3 or TRBV12-4 and TRBJ2-1; 7 nucleotides agree with TRBD2. The V gene end was trimmed by 7 bases and the J gene end by 8 bases; junction bases not matched to a gene: 20. The CDR3 totals 17 residues. In DNA, the CDR3 is TGTGCCAGCATGTTCGATCGTGGGCGTCTTGGGGGGGATGAGCAGTTCTTC. It encodes CASMFDRGRLGGDEQFF.

In its sample, this clonotype was seen many times. V usage is TRBV6-4 and J usage is TRBJ2-1; D gene ambiguous. Germline assignment: CDR1 MRHNA and CDR2 SNTAGT. The CDR3 runs to 16 residues. V was pared by 2 bases and J by 4 bases, with 15 bases between. The chain's CDR3 is CASSDPPTERYNEQFF. CDR3 sequence (DNA): TGTGCCAGCAGTGACCCCCCCACCGAGAGGTACAATGAGCAGTTCTTC.

On this clonotype: A read error may explain this, as a much larger clone is one base away. V gene TRBV6-5 combines with J gene TRBJ2-7; 11 positions match TRBD1. This CDR3 comprises 15 residues. J lost 4 bases, V lost 6 bases, and 8 bases had no gene match. In germline, CDR1 is MNHEY, CDR2 SVGAGI. The CDR3 here is CASRGPGTGGYEQYF. The CDR3 DNA is TGTGCCAGCAGAGGACCCGGGACAGGGGGTTACGAGCAGTACTTC.

There are many counts of this clonotype. The V and J genes are TRBV27 and TRBJ2-2, with D uncertain. Per the germline V gene, CDR1 is MNHEY and CDR2 is SMNVEV (reference sequence). Trimming took 5 bases from V and 2 from J, leaving 6 bases between them. CDR3 length: 13 amino acids. CDR3 region: CASSDGNTGELFF. The CDR3 DNA reads TGTGCCAGCAGTGACGGAAACACCGGGGAGCTGTTTTTT.

The chain recombines TRBV7-9 with TRBJ2-7; D tentatively fits TRBD1 or TRBD2 (6 bases each). The CDR3 loop spans 11 amino acids. V dropped 5 bases and J dropped 7 bases, with 9 bases sitting between them. CDR1 is SEHNR, CDR2 FQNEAQ, per germline (reference sequence). CDR3 DNA: TGTGCCAGCAGCGGAGGGGGAGAGCAGTACTTC. Translated: CASSGGGEQYF.

Concerning this clonotype: The junction does not match germline at one end; this may be a read error. The chain couples TRBV6-1 to TRBJ2-3; no clear D. Germline loops: CDR1 MNHNS, CDR2 SASEGT. The CDR3 runs 14 residues. This chain's CDR3 is CASSEFFSTDKQYF. CDR3 nucleotide sequence: TGTGCCAGCAGTGAGTTTTTCAGCACAGATAAGCAGTATTTT.

This clonotype was seen many times. V gene TRBV15 combines with J gene TRBJ2-1; 8 bases fit TRBD1. From germline, CDR1 is LNHNV and CDR2 YYDKDF (reference sequence). This CDR3 has 20 amino acids. V lost 3 bases to trimming and J lost 7 bases; unmatched junction nucleotides: 23. Here the CDR3 reads CATSSPRGRVGVVEKNEQFF. CDR3 in DNA: TGTGCCACCAGCAGTCCCAGGGGGCGCGTGGGGGTGGTGGAGAAAAATGAGCAGTTCTTC.

The rearrangement joins TRBV19 to TRBJ1-6; TRBD1 agrees at 9 bases. The J segment lost 8 bases and the V segment lost 4 bases, leaving 6 bases of the junction unmatched. The CDR3 has 15 amino acids. CDR1 is LNHDA, CDR2 SQIVND, per germline (reference sequence). The CDR3 nucleotides are TGTGCCAGTAGTAGAACAGGGGGCGCGGATTCACCCCTCCACTTT. Translating it yields CASSRTGGADSPLHF. Drawing the rest from reference TRBV19 and TRBJ1-6, the complete variable domain is DGGITQSPKYLFRKEGQNVTLSCEQNLNHDAMYWYRQDPGQGLRLIYYSQIVNDFQKGDIAEGYSVSREKKESFPLTVTSAQKNPTAFYLCASSRTGGADSPLHFGNGTRLTVT.

The chain combines TRBV6-6 with TRBJ1-5; D remains unclear. The V end lost 7 bases, the J end lost 5 bases, and 12 bases lay between the germline ends. Germline-derived CDR1 and CDR2 are MNHNY and SVGAGI (reference sequence). CDR3 size: 13 residues. CDR3 nucleotide sequence: TGTGCCAGCATCCGGACGGCTTATCAGCCCCAGCATTTT. It is translated as CASIRTAYQPQHF.